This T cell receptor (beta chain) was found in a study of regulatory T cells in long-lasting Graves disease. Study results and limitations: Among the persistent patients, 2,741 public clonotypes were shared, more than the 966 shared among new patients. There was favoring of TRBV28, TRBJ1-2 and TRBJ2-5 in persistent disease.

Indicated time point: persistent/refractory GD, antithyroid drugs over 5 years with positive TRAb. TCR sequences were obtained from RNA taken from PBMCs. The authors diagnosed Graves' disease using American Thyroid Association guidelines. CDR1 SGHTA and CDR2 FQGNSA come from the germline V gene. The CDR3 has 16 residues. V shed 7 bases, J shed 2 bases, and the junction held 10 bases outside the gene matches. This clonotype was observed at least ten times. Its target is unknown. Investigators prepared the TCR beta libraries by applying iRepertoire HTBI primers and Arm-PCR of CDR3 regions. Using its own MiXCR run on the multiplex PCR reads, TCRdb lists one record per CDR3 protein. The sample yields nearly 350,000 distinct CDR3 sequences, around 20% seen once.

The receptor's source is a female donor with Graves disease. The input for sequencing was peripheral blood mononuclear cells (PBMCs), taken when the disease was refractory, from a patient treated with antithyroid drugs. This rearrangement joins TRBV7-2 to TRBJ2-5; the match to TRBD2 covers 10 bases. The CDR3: CASTPDGTSDQETQYF. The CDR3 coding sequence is TGTGCCAGCACCCCTGACGGGACTAGCGATCAAGAGACCCAGTACTTC.